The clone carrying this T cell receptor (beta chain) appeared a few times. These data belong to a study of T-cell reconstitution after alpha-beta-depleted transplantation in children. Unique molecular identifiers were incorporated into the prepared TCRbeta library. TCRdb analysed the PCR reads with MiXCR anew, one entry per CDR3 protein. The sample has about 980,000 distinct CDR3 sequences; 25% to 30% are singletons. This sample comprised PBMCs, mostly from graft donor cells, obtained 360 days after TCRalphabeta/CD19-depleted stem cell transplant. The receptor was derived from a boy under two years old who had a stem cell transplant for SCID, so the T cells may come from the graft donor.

The CDR3 DNA reads TGCGCCAGCAGCCAAGGCCAAGATGGATACGAGCAGTACTTC. Its translation is CASSQGQDGYEQYF. The rearrangement links TRBV4-3 to TRBJ2-7, with D unclear. The V gene's germline CDR1 is LGHNA and CDR2 YSLEER. V dropped 1 base and J dropped 4 bases, with 11 bases sitting between them. This CDR3 is 14 amino acids long.